The 19 T cell receptor beta chains below come from one sample, sequenced in a study of beta chain features in type 1 diabetes. Study observations and caveats: Among all four CD4+ subsets, Type 1 diabetes patients had TCRB CDR3s that were moderately but significantly shorter.

Expressed TCRB transcripts got sequenced, as all isolated RNA was reverse transcribed. This table comes from immunoSEQ multiplex PCR, and its TCRdb copy is limited to in-frame clones, with some not included. The profile covers some 350,000 clones, with roughly 9.8% appearing a single time and about 0.64% taken by the ten largest. Antigen specificity for these receptors is unknown. The sample taken for sequencing was central memory CD4+ T cells from blood. Receptors were obtained from a man aged 25 to 40 with type 1 diabetes.

The chain recombines TRBV6-1 with TRBJ1-5, with D maybe TRBD1 (5 bases). Per germline, CDR1 MNHNS and CDR2 SASEGT. The CDR3 is made up of 15 amino acids. Trimming took off 7 bases at V and 1 base at J, with 14 bases between the two ends. CDR3 sequence reads: CASKVLSGSNQPQHF. CDR3 nucleotide sequence: TGTGCCAGCAAAGTCCTCTCAGGGAGCAATCAGCCCCAGCATTTT.

Only a few counts were recorded for this clone. V is TRBV27 and J is TRBJ2-2; D not resolved. The V gene lost 6 bases and the J gene lost 0 bases, with 11 bases spanning the gap. Germline loops: CDR1 MNHEY, CDR2 SMNVEV (reference sequence). This CDR3 has 15 residues. The CDR3 protein is CASRTISTNTGELFF. In DNA form, the CDR3 reads TGTGCCAGCAGGACGATTTCAACGAACACCGGGGAGCTGTTTTTT.

This clone has a handful of counts. The rearrangement uses TRBV2 and TRBJ2-3; 11 bases align to TRBD2. The CDR3 is 15 residues long. Germline V gene data show CDR1 as SNHLY and CDR2 as FYNNEI. V lost 5 bases to trimming and J lost 5 bases; unmatched junction nucleotides: 6. CDR3 nucleotides: TGTGCCAGCAGTAGTCTAGCGGGGGGAGGAGATACGCAGTATTTT. It is translated as CASSSLAGGGDTQYF.

The sample holds a few counts of this clone. The rearrangement uses TRBV9 and TRBJ1-2, with 7 bases matching TRBD1. V trimming: 3 bases; J trimming: 3 bases; junction bases outside the gene matches: 2. Germline loops: CDR1 SGDLS, CDR2 YYNGEE. The CDR3 runs to 13 residues. The CDR3 DNA follows: TGTGCCAGCAGCGGGGACAGAGACTATGGCTACACCTTC. Translating it yields CASSGDRDYGYTF.

The chain couples TRBV5-1 to TRBJ1-3, with D tentatively TRBD1 (6 bases). The CDR3 totals 14 residues. V lost 4 bases to trimming and J lost 1 base, with 9 bases between them. Germline assignment: CDR1 SGHRS and CDR2 YFSETQ. Here the CDR3 DNA reads TGCGCCAGCAGCCGAGGACAGTCTGGAAACACCATATATTTT. As protein: CASSRGQSGNTIYF.

This sequence joins TRBV6-6 and TRBJ2-1; the match to TRBD1 covers 8 bases. The CDR3 totals 12 residues. Losses at the gene ends were 6 bases for V and 8 bases for J; bases not matched to a gene: 3. Looked up from germline, CDR1 is MNHNY and CDR2 is SVGAGI (reference sequence). The CDR3 DNA reads as TGTGCCAGCAGCCCGACAGGGGATGAGCAGTTCTTC. Its protein product is CASSPTGDEQFF.

This clone was seen only a few times. The rearrangement uses TRBV7-3 and TRBJ2-1, with 10 bases aligning to TRBD1. CDR1 is SGHTA, CDR2 FQGTGA, per germline. Losses at the gene ends were 5 bases for V and 6 bases for J; bases not matched to a gene: 4. The CDR3 totals 14 residues. The CDR3 here is CASSPGTGVNEQFF. DNA for the CDR3: TGTGCCAGCAGCCCGGGGACAGGGGTCAATGAGCAGTTCTTC.

This clone was picked up a small number of times. This chain uses TRBV28 with TRBJ2-7, with 12 positions matching TRBD2. The V segment lost 6 bases and the J segment 3 bases; nucleotides outside the gene matches: 3. This CDR3 has 14 amino acids. From germline, CDR1 is MDHEN and CDR2 SYDVKM. In DNA form, the CDR3 reads TGTGCCAGCAGGCTAGCGGGAGGGCACTACGAGCAGTACTTC. As protein: CASRLAGGHYEQYF. The whole variable domain, filled in from reference TRBV28 and TRBJ2-7, reads DVKVTQSSRYLVKRTGEKVFLECVQDMDHENMFWYRQDPGLGLRLIYFSYDVKMKEKGDIPEGYSVSREKKERFSLILESASTNQTSMYLCASRLAGGHYEQYFGPGTRLTVT.

This clone was recorded a few times. This chain connects TRBV7-3 to TRBJ1-1; TRBD1 matches at 9 bases. V trimming: 0 bases; J trimming: 11 bases; junction bases outside the gene matches: 7. CDR1 and CDR2 (germline): SGHTA, FQGTGA. CDR3 length: 14 residues. CDR3 loop: CASSLTPGQGLAFF. As DNA, the CDR3 is TGTGCCAGCAGCTTAACCCCAGGACAGGGGTTGGCTTTCTTT. The whole variable domain, remainder taken from reference TRBV7-3 and TRBJ1-1, is GAGVSQTPSNKVTEKGKYVELRCDPISGHTALYWYRQSLGQGPEFLIYFQGTGAADDSGLPNDRFFAVRPEGSVSTLKIQRTERGDSAVYLCASSLTPGQGLAFFGQGTRLTVV.

The chain recombines TRBV11-2 with TRBJ2-1, with 7 bases lining up with TRBD2. V trimming: 5 bases; J trimming: 2 bases; junction bases outside the gene matches: 6. The CDR3 is made up of 15 amino acids. In germline, CDR1 is SGHAT, CDR2 FQNNGV. Written as DNA, the CDR3 is TGTGCCAGCAGCGCCCTAGCGGCCCCCTACAATGAGCAGTTCTTC. Protein: CASSALAAPYNEQFF.

CDR3 residues: CASSQEGTAYNEQFF. In DNA form, the CDR3 reads TGTGCCAGCAGCCAAGAAGGGACCGCCTACAATGAGCAGTTCTTC. The chain uses TRBV4-2 and TRBJ2-1; D is possibly TRBD1 or TRBD2 (5 bases each). The CDR3 extends over 15 amino acids. With 0 bases removed from V and 2 bases from J, the gap between germline ends came to 8 bases. The V gene's germline CDR1 is LGHNA and CDR2 YNFKEQ.

V usage is TRBV14 and J usage is TRBJ2-5; D gene uncertain. CDR3 length: 12 amino acids. V dropped 2 bases and J dropped 5 bases, with 6 bases sitting between them. Germline V gives CDR1 SGHDN, CDR2 FVKESK. CDR3 DNA sequence: TGTGCCAGCAGCCAAAATCGGGAGACCCAGTACTTC. Translation: CASSQNRETQYF.

The sample holds a few counts of this clone. The chain carries TRBV11-2 and TRBJ2-5; 9 bases agree with TRBD1. Germline CDR1 SGHAT, CDR2 FQNNGV. The CDR3 is made up of 15 amino acids. V shed 4 bases and J 9 bases; nucleotides not matched to a gene: 12. CDR3 DNA sequence: TGTGCCAGCAGCTCCACGACGGGACAGGGTTTGGCCCAGTACTTC. It is translated as CASSSTTGQGLAQYF.

This clone was seen ten or more times. V and J are TRBV28 and TRBJ1-5; unclear D gene. Germline V CDR1 and CDR2: MDHEN, SYDVKM. V lost 2 bases to trimming and J lost 3 bases, with 2 bases between them. This CDR3 comprises 12 residues. CDR3 DNA sequence: TGTGCCAGCAGTTTACCCAATCAGCCCCAGCATTTT. Its protein is CASSLPNQPQHF.

This clone was seen only a few times. This chain links TRBV6-5 with TRBJ2-5; no firm D call. This CDR3 is 13 amino acids long. CDR1 is MNHEY, CDR2 SVGAGI, per germline. Trimming took 2 bases from V and 0 from J, leaving 4 bases between them. The CDR3 protein is CASSYHNQETQYF. CDR3 in DNA: TGTGCCAGCAGTTACCACAACCAAGAGACCCAGTACTTC.

The CDR3 DNA reads as TGTGCCAGCAGCGTAGGGGATTCTAACTATGGCTACACCTTC. Its protein product is CASSVGDSNYGYTF. The genes are TRBV4-2 and TRBJ1-2; tentative D call: TRBD1 (5 bases). CDR1 and CDR2 from the germline V gene are LGHNA and YNFKEQ. V was trimmed by 5 bases and J by 0 bases, leaving 10 bases between them. The CDR3 extends over 14 amino acids.

This clone was picked up a small number of times. The chain couples TRBV2 to TRBJ1-5, with TRBD1 identical over 7 bases. There are 14 residues in the CDR3. The junction had 9 bases not matched to a gene; V was cut back by 6 bases and J by 7 bases. Per germline, CDR1 SNHLY and CDR2 FYNNEI. The CDR3 loop reads CASSIQGVLQPQHF. The CDR3 bases are TGTGCCAGCAGCATCCAGGGGGTACTCCAGCCCCAGCATTTT.

The chain couples TRBV18 to TRBJ1-3; possibly TRBD1 for D (5 bases). CDR3 length: 16 residues. Per the germline V gene, CDR1 is KGHSH and CDR2 is LQKENI. Trimming cost V 5 bases and J 3 bases, with 17 bases left between them. DNA of the CDR3: TGTGCCAGCTCATACCTCCCGGGACCGGATGGAAACACCATATATTTT. Amino acids: CASSYLPGPDGNTIYF.

About this clone itself: A far larger clone is off by one base, so a read error is likely. CDR3 DNA: TGTGCCAGCAGTTTAGGGACAGGGGGCAATCAGCCCCAGCATTTT. Translated, it gives CASSLGTGGNQPQHF. V gene TRBV27 combines with J gene TRBJ1-5; 10 positions agree with TRBD1. The CDR3 covers 15 residues. Germline CDR1 is MNHEY and CDR2 is SMNVEV (reference sequence). V shed 2 bases, J shed 2 bases, and the junction held 0 bases outside the gene matches.